The rows below give T cell receptor beta chains drawn from one sample of a study of blood T cell repertoires in COVID-19. The table came from immunoSEQ multiplex PCR; TCRdb's copy has only in-frame clones and leaves some out. The table includes around 87,000 clones, 85% to 90% detected once. Sample: peripheral blood. Receptor source: a human donor with active COVID-19. The donor label of this sample is uncertain. Both conserved end residues are part of each CDR3. D genes are given only for firm matches.

D	V	J	length	CDR3
.	TRBV7-9	TRBJ1-2	13	CASSLVPTRGYTF
TRBD1	TRBV7-6	TRBJ2-5	15	CASHRGQGGAETQYF
.	TRBV5-1	TRBJ2-5	14	CASSLFLEGETQYF
.	TRBV6-5	TRBJ2-1	15	CASSYRDSSYNEQFF
.	TRBV10-2	TRBJ1-5	14	CASSDMMANQPQHF
TRBD1	TRBV5-4	TRBJ1-2	16	CASSLGGTGKSYGYTF
.	TRBV12-3/TRBV12-4	TRBJ2-7	13	CASRRRVHGEQYF
.	TRBV25-1	TRBJ1-2	13	CASSVHRGYGYTF
TRBD1	TRBV6-5	TRBJ2-7	16	CASSYRSGQGVYEQYF
TRBD1	TRBV11-1	TRBJ2-7	14	CASSTGQGNYEQYF
.	TRBV19	TRBJ1-5	13	CASTGFSNQPQHF
.	TRBV12-3/TRBV12-4	TRBJ1-1	12	CASSLGSTEAFF
.	TRBV4-3	TRBJ1-3	16	CASSQDRTVSGNTIYF
.	TRBV5-1	TRBJ1-1	13	CASRVGLNTEAFF
TRBD1	TRBV7-9	TRBJ1-2	17	CASSLPSGQVGVRRYTF
.	TRBV7-8	TRBJ2-3	17	CASSLLPTVPFTDTQYF
.	TRBV27	TRBJ2-7	13	CASSQRLAYEQYF
TRBD1	TRBV6-5	TRBJ1-1	13	CATSVGQGTEAFF
TRBD1	TRBV2	TRBJ1-4	15	CASSASGQHNEKLFF
.	TRBV9	TRBJ2-5	14	CASSVGGRLETQYF
TRBD1	TRBV2	TRBJ1-1	11	CASIGTAQAFF
.	TRBV7-2	TRBJ2-7	13	CASSLGSGDSQYF
TRBD2	TRBV7-2	TRBJ2-4	15	CASSDGGSGGLIQYF
TRBD1	TRBV28	TRBJ1-2	14	CASSPPGQGYGYTF
TRBD2	TRBV3-1/TRBV3-2	TRBJ2-1	15	CASSHGLAGDDEQFF
.	TRBV6-2/TRBV6-3	TRBJ1-1	14	CASSYRTEYTEAFF
TRBD1	TRBV5-1	TRBJ2-1	15	CASSAGTGSYNEQFF
.	TRBV5-1	TRBJ2-1	13	CASSEVVINEQFF
TRBD1	TRBV6-2/TRBV6-3	TRBJ1-2	15	CASSHRQGARGGYTF
TRBD1	TRBV9	TRBJ2-7	15	CASSVGHRQGAEQYF
TRBD2	TRBV4-1	TRBJ2-1	17	CASSPLSLAGDTERQFF
TRBD1	TRBV18	TRBJ1-1	16	CASSPPLTGVNTEAFF
TRBD2	TRBV6-1	TRBJ2-3	17	CASSEVGSGGVSDTQYF
TRBD2	TRBV4-3	TRBJ2-5	17	CASSQRLAGGIVETQYF
.	TRBV28	TRBJ1-2	13	CASSLPAARGYTF
.	TRBV7-8	TRBJ2-7	16	CASSLGVPGSPYEQYF
.	TRBV5-4	TRBJ2-4	15	CASSSPGLAKNIQYF
TRBD1	TRBV7-2	TRBJ2-3	15	CASSLGTGRTDTQYF
.	TRBV9	TRBJ1-4	13	CASSAGHVEKLFF
TRBD2	TRBV9	TRBJ2-7	16	CASSVDVGTSVYEQYF
.	TRBV2	TRBJ2-7	19	CASSETRGSPFSAPYEQYF
.	TRBV19	TRBJ2-1	13	CASSISLYNEQFF
TRBD2	TRBV3-1/TRBV3-2	TRBJ2-3	19	CASSPTSGGVWGRTDTQYF
TRBD1	TRBV3-1/TRBV3-2	TRBJ1-6	16	CASSQDTGTGDSPLHF
.	TRBV28	TRBJ1-3	15	CASSSAARSGNTIYF
TRBD1	TRBV6-5	TRBJ1-1	14	CASSRTGANAEAFF
TRBD1	TRBV7-2	TRBJ1-4	14	CASSSQGALEKLFF
.	TRBV2	TRBJ1-5	14	CATGGRAPPHPQHF